These 13 T cell receptor beta chains originate from one sample sequenced in a study of brain T cells in children with intractable seizures. TCRdb's copy holds only in-frame clones and misses some; the assay was immunoSEQ multiplex PCR. The table records about 340,000 clones, about 93% of them present only once. Time point meaning: blood from clinic visit 5 months post-surgery; TSC patient then seizure free. This material consisted of peripheral blood, taken less than 6 months after surgery. Receptors were obtained from a boy in the first two years of life with tuberous sclerosis and intractable seizures.

The gene calls are TRBV6-5 and TRBJ2-3; D uncertain. V was pared by 6 bases and J by 2 bases, with 15 bases between. CDR3 size: 15 residues. Germline loops: CDR1 MNHEY, CDR2 SVGAGI. CDR3 sequence reads: CASSIAKPLTDTQYF. The CDR3 coding sequence is TGTGCCAGCAGCATCGCCAAGCCCCTCACAGATACGCAGTATTTT.

This rearrangement joins TRBV9 to TRBJ2-7; 9 nucleotides match TRBD2. Germline V CDR1 and CDR2: SGDLS, YYNGEE. J gave up 0 bases and V 4 bases, and 8 bases lay outside the gene matches. This CDR3 contains 16 residues. In DNA, the CDR3 is TGTGCCAGCAGCCCAGCAGAGACTAGCGGCTCCTACGAGCAGTACTTC. Protein product: CASSPAETSGSYEQYF.

A single count supports this clone. The chain uses TRBV3-1 (or the pseudogene TRBV3-2) and TRBJ2-3; 13 nucleotides align to TRBD2. Germline values: CDR1 LGHDT, CDR2 YNNKEL (reference sequence). V lost 0 bases and J lost 2; bases outside the gene matches: 5. This CDR3 is built from 18 residues. The DNA for the CDR3 is TGTGCCAGCAGCCAAGAACTAGCGGGAGGGCCTGACACAGATACGCAGTATTTT. Its translation: CASSQELAGGPDTDTQYF.

The genes are TRBV19 and TRBJ1-3, with D unclear. The CDR3 runs to 16 residues. Germline CDR1 is LNHDA and CDR2 is SQIVND (reference sequence). V was cut by 3 bases and J by 4 bases, with 16 bases left in between. The CDR3 loop reads CASSIYRTAGGNTIYF. The CDR3 DNA is TGTGCCAGTAGTATCTACCGAACGGCGGGGGGAAACACCATATATTTT.

The genes are TRBV5-8 and TRBJ1-5; no reliable D call. Trimming removed 2 bases from V and 6 bases from J, with 15 bases in between. CDR1 is SGHTS, CDR2 YDEGEE, per germline. This CDR3 contains 15 residues. For the CDR3, the DNA is TGTGCCAGCAGCTTTAGGGCAAATGGCGTTCAGCCCCAGCATTTT. Translating gives CASSFRANGVQPQHF.

The chain links TRBV9 to TRBJ2-1; 7 bases map to TRBD2. The CDR3 is 16 amino acids. V was clipped by 3 bases and J by 2 bases; unmatched bases: 8. Looked up from germline, CDR1 is SGDLS and CDR2 is YYNGEE. The CDR3 loop is CASSARGGRTYNEQFF. The CDR3 bases are TGTGCCAGCAGCGCCAGAGGCGGGAGAACCTACAATGAGCAGTTCTTC.

This chain connects TRBV7-9 to TRBJ1-1; 8 bases line up with TRBD1. Germline CDR1 is SEHNR and CDR2 is FQNEAQ (reference sequence). The CDR3 spans 15 residues. V lost 5 bases, J lost 2 bases, and 7 bases stayed unmatched. The CDR3 DNA sequence: TGTGCCAGCAGCGGACAGGGTCGGTCCAACACTGAAGCTTTCTTT. This encodes CASSGQGRSNTEAFF.

V usage is TRBV7-2 and J usage is TRBJ1-2, with 7 bases matching TRBD1. With V trimmed by 5 bases and J by 2 bases, 5 bases remained unmatched. Looked up from germline, CDR1 is SGHTA and CDR2 is FQGNSA. The CDR3 is 14 amino acids. DNA for the CDR3: TGTGCCAGCAGCCTCCTGGACAGGAACTATGGCTACACCTTC. Its translation: CASSLLDRNYGYTF.

The CDR3 DNA reads as TGTGCCAGCAGGACCCCGGGACTTGCCGATGGCTACACCTTC. Protein sequence: CASRTPGLADGYTF. V gene TRBV28 combines with J gene TRBJ1-2; maybe TRBD1 (5 bases). There are 14 residues in the CDR3. Germline V gene data show CDR1 as MDHEN and CDR2 as SYDVKM. Between the trimmed V and J ends, which lost 6 bases and 6 bases, there was a span of 17 bases.

The chain recombines TRBV6-5 with TRBJ2-3; 9 bases map to TRBD2. Germline-derived CDR1 and CDR2 are MNHEY and SVGAGI. The CDR3 runs 15 residues. V shed 7 bases, J shed 5 bases, and the junction held 10 bases outside the gene matches. This chain's CDR3 is CASIGAGGRKDTQYF. DNA of the CDR3: TGTGCCAGCATCGGCGCGGGGGGGCGGAAAGATACGCAGTATTTT.

The gene calls are TRBV2 and TRBJ2-5; D gene uncertain. Germline CDR1 is SNHLY and CDR2 is FYNNEI. The V end lost 2 bases, the J end lost 7 bases, and 2 bases lay between the germline ends. The CDR3 runs 10 residues. The CDR3 here is CASSESTQYF. DNA for the CDR3: TGTGCCAGCAGTGAATCGACCCAGTACTTC.

J is TRBJ2-5 and V is TRBV19, with TRBD1 as a possible D gene (5 bases). The CDR3 is made up of 12 amino acids. The germline V gene has CDR1 LNHDA and CDR2 SQIVND (reference sequence). Deletions cut 5 bases from V and 3 bases from J, with 7 bases between. The CDR3, as DNA: TGTGCCAGTAGTTCCAGGGAAGAGACCCAGTACTTC. Encoded protein: CASSSREETQYF.

This rearrangement joins TRBV13 to TRBJ2-7, with D possibly matching TRBD2 (7 bases). The CDR3 totals 13 residues. Trimming left V 4 bases short and J 6 bases short, with 13 bases between. Germline CDR1 PRHDT, CDR2 FYEKMQ (reference sequence). The CDR3 DNA reads as TGTGCCAGCAGCTCCGGGGGGCTAACCGAGCAGTACTTC. Protein: CASSSGGLTEQYF.